The rows below give T cell receptor beta chains drawn from one sample of a study of cytomegalovirus exposure and HLA in healthy donors. Using immunoSEQ multiplex PCR, the repertoire was profiled, and TCRdb retains in-frame clones only, with some absent. The table has more than 95,000 clones, over 65% seen once; the top ten hold roughly 11%. The source material was PBMCs. Every receptor here comes from a man aged 30-40 years in good health and CMV-seropositive. The CDR3 runs from the conserved cysteine through the conserved F or W. D genes are given only for firm matches. Size is stated for part of the rows, as once, few or many counts, or as a class when the clone is expanded.

length: 12; V: TRBV25-1; size: few; J: TRBJ2-7; D: -; CDR3: CASSSQQGEQYF; DNA: TGTGCCAGCAGTTCCCAACAGGGCGAGCAGTACTTC
length: 16; V: TRBV7-2; size: -; J: TRBJ2-3; D: TRBD2; CDR3: CASSLGASGGTDTQYF; DNA: TGTGCCAGCAGCTTAGGCGCTAGCGGGGGCACAGATACGCAGTATTTT
length: 13; V: TRBV11-2; size: -; J: TRBJ1-2; D: -; CDR3: CASSLERHSGYTF; DNA: TGTGCCAGCAGCTTAGAACGACATTCGGGCTACACCTTC
length: 15; V: TRBV11-1; size: -; J: TRBJ2-7; D: -; CDR3: CASSFSTVLSYEQYF; DNA: TGTGCCAGCAGCTTTTCGACAGTTCTTTCCTACGAGCAGTACTTC
length: 17; V: TRBV5-1; size: -; J: TRBJ2-3; D: TRBD2; CDR3: CASSPGTSGRAGDTQYF; DNA: TGCGCCAGCAGCCCCGGGACTAGCGGGAGAGCTGGCGATACGCAGTATTTT
length: 15; V: TRBV4-3; size: -; J: TRBJ2-3; D: TRBD2; CDR3: CASSPTSGYTDTQYF; DNA: TGCGCCAGCAGTCCCACTAGCGGCTACACAGATACGCAGTATTTT
length: 15; V: TRBV28; size: -; J: TRBJ2-1; D: TRBD1; CDR3: CASRWGQLFYNEQFF; DNA: TGTGCCAGCAGATGGGGACAGCTCTTCTACAATGAGCAGTTCTTC
length: 16; V: TRBV7-9; size: few; J: TRBJ2-7; D: -; CDR3: CASSPPLGRDFGVKYF; DNA: TGTGCCAGCAGCCCCCCCTTGGGAAGGGATTTCGGGGTAAAGTACTTC
length: 16; V: TRBV6-5; size: few; J: TRBJ1-1; D: TRBD1; CDR3: CASSYSRGILNTEAFF; DNA: TGTGCCAGCAGTTACTCCAGGGGGATCTTGAACACTGAAGCTTTCTTT
length: 17; V: TRBV11-2; size: -; J: TRBJ2-7; D: TRBD2; CDR3: CASSLVRGASGRGEQYF; DNA: TGTGCCAGCAGCTTAGTAAGAGGGGCTAGCGGGAGGGGCGAGCAGTACTTC
length: 15; V: TRBV5-1; size: few; J: TRBJ2-5; D: TRBD1; CDR3: CASSSGTGMEETQYF; DNA: TGCGCCAGCAGCTCCGGGACAGGGATGGAGGAGACCCAGTACTTC
length: 14; V: TRBV9; size: -; J: TRBJ2-7; D: -; CDR3: CASSVGGNDYEQYF; DNA: TGTGCCAGCAGCGTCGGTGGTAACGACTACGAGCAGTACTTC
length: 15; V: TRBV4-1; size: -; J: TRBJ2-7; D: -; CDR3: CASSQAGLPASEQYF; DNA: TGCGCCAGCAGCCAGGCGGGACTCCCGGCCTCCGAGCAGTACTTC
length: 12; V: TRBV11-2; size: -; J: TRBJ2-1; D: TRBD1; CDR3: CASSYRQGREFF; DNA: TGTGCCAGCAGCTACCGACAGGGTCGGGAGTTCTTC
length: 19; V: TRBV7-9; size: -; J: TRBJ2-7; D: TRBD2; CDR3: CASSSVRVPGLASSYEQYF; DNA: TGTGCCAGCAGCTCTGTACGAGTACCGGGACTAGCCTCCTCCTACGAGCAGTACTTC
length: 19; V: TRBV4-1; size: -; J: TRBJ2-1; D: -; CDR3: CASSQPWGLGGSSGNEQFF; DNA: TGCGCCAGCAGCCAACCCTGGGGACTTGGCGGCTCCTCGGGCAATGAGCAGTTCTTC
length: 16; V: TRBV9; size: -; J: TRBJ2-3; D: TRBD2; CDR3: CASSAWTSGGGDTQYF; DNA: TGTGCCAGCAGCGCTTGGACTAGCGGGGGGGGAGATACGCAGTATTTT
length: 16; V: TRBV30; size: -; J: TRBJ2-2; D: -; CDR3: CAWSGVSDRNTGELFF; DNA: TGTGCCTGGAGTGGTGTCTCGGACAGGAACACCGGGGAGCTGTTTTTT
length: 16; V: TRBV19; size: -; J: TRBJ1-5; D: TRBD1; CDR3: CASSALGQFRGQPQHF; DNA: TGTGCCAGTAGTGCCTTGGGACAGTTTCGGGGCCAGCCCCAGCATTTT
length: 15; V: TRBV27; size: -; J: TRBJ1-4; D: -; CDR3: CASSEQTSFGEKLFF; DNA: TGTGCCAGCAGCGAACAGACATCTTTCGGTGAAAAACTGTTTTTT